Each of the 17 T cell receptor beta chains below was sequenced from the same sample in a study of siplizumab effects on memory and regulatory T cells. Sequencing was performed with immunoSEQ multiplex PCR; in TCRdb, only in-frame clones are kept and a portion is missing. The sample comprises some 46,000 clones, roughly 93% of which are singletons, and more than 15% rests with the top ten. The sequenced sample consisted of CD8+ T cells sorted from blood. These receptor sequences come from a human donor in good health.

This chain connects TRBV11-2 to TRBJ1-2; TRBD1 agrees at 7 bases. In germline, CDR1 is SGHAT, CDR2 FQNNGV. The junction had 11 bases not matched to a gene; V was cut back by 7 bases and J by 0 bases. The CDR3 spans 16 residues. The CDR3 is CASTKQGPNSNYGYTF. In DNA form, the CDR3 reads TGTGCCAGCACGAAACAGGGGCCAAACTCTAACTATGGCTACACCTTC.

J is TRBJ1-2 and V is TRBV9; D unclear. V was trimmed by 0 bases and J by 3 bases, leaving 6 bases between them. Germline loops: CDR1 SGDLS, CDR2 YYNGEE. The CDR3 consists of 13 residues. CDR3 protein: CASSVGVDYGYTF. DNA for the CDR3: TGTGCCAGCAGCGTAGGAGTGGACTATGGCTACACCTTC.

The rearrangement uses TRBV11-2 and TRBJ1-2; 7 bases are a match to TRBD1. The V gene's germline CDR1 is SGHAT and CDR2 FQNNGV. CDR3 length equals 16 residues. V gave up 2 bases and J gave up 6 bases; unmatched junction bases: 12. The CDR3 nucleotides are TGTGCCAGCAGCTTACCCACGACCCCCGGGACAGATGGCTACACCTTC. Translation gives CASSLPTTPGTDGYTF.

The chain uses TRBV6-5 and TRBJ2-7, with 7 positions matching TRBD1. The J segment lost 3 bases and the V segment lost 6 bases, leaving 11 bases of the junction unmatched. The CDR3 spans 15 residues. In germline, CDR1 is MNHEY, CDR2 SVGAGI. The CDR3 loop reads CASRYYRGFIYEQYF. DNA for the CDR3: TGTGCCAGCAGGTATTACAGGGGTTTTATCTACGAGCAGTACTTC.

The chain links TRBV30 to TRBJ2-2, with D possibly being TRBD1 (5 bases). CDR1 is GTSNPN and CDR2 is SVGIG in the germline V gene (reference sequence). Trimming took 3 bases from V and 6 from J, leaving 14 bases between them. This CDR3 has 14 amino acids. CDR3 DNA: TGTGCCTGGAGATCGACAGAGGTTCCCGGGGAGCTGTTTTTT. It codes for CAWRSTEVPGELFF. The full variable domain, rest sourced from reference TRBV30 and TRBJ2-2, is SQTIHQWPATLVQPVGSPLSLECTVEGTSNPNLYWYRQAAGRGLQLLFYSVGIGQISSEVPQNLSASRPQDRQFILSSKKLLLSDSGFYLCAWRSTEVPGELFFGEGSRLTVL.

This chain joins TRBV30 and TRBJ1-2; D not certain. V was trimmed by 2 bases and J by 3 bases, leaving 19 bases between them. The CDR3 spans 16 residues. Germline V gene lookup returns CDR1 GTSNPN and CDR2 SVGIG (reference sequence). CDR3 sequence (DNA): TGTGCCTGGAGTCATGGGATAGAATACTGGGACTATGGCTACACCTTC. It yields the protein CAWSHGIEYWDYGYTF.

J is TRBJ2-7 and V is TRBV5-4; D might be TRBD1 (5 bases). V dropped 1 base and J dropped 0 bases, with 8 bases sitting between them. The CDR3 is made up of 14 amino acids. Germline CDR1 reads SGHNT; CDR2 reads YYREEE (reference sequence). CDR3 nucleotides: TGTGCCAGCAGCTTGATTGGGGCCTCCTACGAGCAGTACTTC. It translates to CASSLIGASYEQYF.

This chain connects TRBV7-8 to TRBJ2-1; 12 bases fit TRBD2. The CDR3 totals 14 residues. J lost 8 bases, V lost 5 bases, and 4 bases had no gene match. Germline lookup yields CDR1 SGHVS and CDR2 FQNEAQ. The CDR3 spells CASSQRTSGDEQFF. The CDR3 DNA reads as TGTGCCAGCAGCCAACGGACTAGCGGGGATGAGCAGTTCTTC.

The rearrangement links TRBV27 to TRBJ2-3; 9 bases map to TRBD1. The CDR3 totals 14 residues. CDR1 and CDR2 from the germline V gene are MNHEY and SMNVEV (reference sequence). Trimming at V came to 5 bases and at J to 3 bases, leaving 3 bases not matched to a gene. The CDR3: CASSNRGPTDTQYF. Written as DNA, the CDR3 is TGTGCCAGCAGTAACAGGGGGCCGACAGATACGCAGTATTTT.

The chain links TRBV15 to TRBJ2-7, with D possibly being TRBD1 or TRBD2 (6 bases each). The CDR3 is 16 residues long. V lost 8 bases, J lost 1 base, and 21 bases lay in between. Germline values: CDR1 LNHNV, CDR2 YYDKDF (reference sequence). The CDR3 nucleotides read TGTGCCACCGGGGACGGGGGCGTTGGGGGATCCTACGAGCAGTACTTC. It yields the protein CATGDGGVGGSYEQYF. Filled out from reference TRBV15 and TRBJ2-7, the complete variable domain reads DAMVIQNPRYQVTQFGKPVTLSCSQTLNHNVMYWYQQKSSQAPKLLFHYYDKDFNNEADTPDNFQSRRPNTSFCFLDIRSPGLGDTAMYLCATGDGGVGGSYEQYFGPGTRLTVT.

The rearrangement links TRBV29-1 to TRBJ1-2; 7 bases fit TRBD1. Germline V gives CDR1 SQVTM, CDR2 ANQGSEA. The ends lost 7 bases at V and 6 bases at J; junction bases unmatched: 5. This CDR3 spans 11 amino acids. CDR3 amino acids: CSARTGDGYTF. CDR3 nucleotides: TGCAGCGCCCGGACAGGTGATGGCTACACCTTC. Combining the CDR3 with reference TRBV29-1 and TRBJ1-2 gives the whole variable domain SAVISQKPSRDICQRGTSLTIQCQVDSQVTMMFWYRQQPGQSLTLIATANQGSEATYESGFVIDKFPISRPNLTFSTLTVSNMSPEDSSIYLCSARTGDGYTFGSGTRLTVV.

By sample share, this clone is medium-sized (0.01 to 0.1%). The genes are TRBV7-8 and TRBJ2-2; D gene uncertain. Deletions cut 5 bases from V and 6 bases from J, with 13 bases between. The germline V gene has CDR1 SGHVS and CDR2 FQNEAQ. The CDR3 has 14 residues. The DNA of the CDR3 is TGTGCCAGCAGCCCGGCTTACGAGCCCGGGGAGCTGTTTTTT. It encodes CASSPAYEPGELFF. The full variable domain, in which reference TRBV7-8 and TRBJ2-2 provide the parts outside the CDR3, is GAGVSQSPRYKVAKRGQDVALRCDPISGHVSLFWYQQALGQGPEFLTYFQNEAQLDKSGLPSDRFFAERPEGSVSTLKIQRTQQEDSAVYLCASSPAYEPGELFFGEGSRLTVL.

This chain's CDR3 is CASRLGDNEQFF. The CDR3 nucleotides read TGCGCCAGCCGCCTGGGGGACAATGAGCAGTTCTTC. The J gene is TRBJ2-1, the V gene TRBV5-1, with D possibly being TRBD1 or TRBD2 (5 bases each). Germline V gene data show CDR1 as SGHRS and CDR2 as YFSETQ. V lost 7 bases and J 5 bases, leaving 10 bases between the germline ends. The CDR3 consists of 12 residues.

This chain connects TRBV4-2 to TRBJ2-6; the D call may be TRBD1 or TRBD2 (5 bases each). Germline V gives CDR1 LGHNA, CDR2 YNFKEQ. The V end lost 2 bases, the J end lost 7 bases, and 21 bases lay between the germline ends. This CDR3 region has 18 residues. The CDR3 region is CASSQLRDGEVGANVLTF. Here the CDR3 DNA reads TGTGCCAGCAGCCAACTCCGGGACGGTGAGGTAGGAGCCAACGTCCTGACTTTC.

The CDR3 DNA reads as TGCGCCAGCAGCTTGGAGGGTCTCGTGGGGGATACGCAGTATTTT. This codes for CASSLEGLVGDTQYF. This sequence joins TRBV5-1 and TRBJ2-3, with D uncertain. The CDR3 length is 15 residues. Trimming pared 0 bases from V and 6 bases from J, leaving 14 bases between. The germline V gene encodes CDR1 SGHRS and CDR2 YFSETQ.

The chain employs TRBV5-1 and TRBJ1-1; D perhaps matches TRBD1 (5 bases). Per germline, CDR1 SGHRS and CDR2 YFSETQ. There are 16 residues in the CDR3. V gave up 0 bases and J gave up 1 base, with 13 bases separating them. CDR3 bases: TGCGCCAGCAGCTTGGAATCTGGCAGGGCGAACACTGAAGCTTTCTTT. Encoded protein: CASSLESGRANTEAFF.

This chain links TRBV6-4 with TRBJ2-1; 9 nucleotides align to TRBD1. The J segment lost 8 bases and the V segment lost 3 bases, leaving 8 bases of the junction unmatched. Germline CDR1 MRHNA, CDR2 SNTAGT. CDR3 length: 15 residues. Written as DNA, the CDR3 is TGTGCCAGCAGTGAGGCGGGACAGGGTGGCGATGAGCAGTTCTTC. It encodes CASSEAGQGGDEQFF.